This T cell receptor beta chain was sequenced for a study of shared clonotypes between healthy human individuals. Background on the study: The cohort comprised a couple of women and a few men. Their ages spanned 18 to 49 years. Study conclusions and caveats: Sharing across four donors was seen in 4.5% to 5.5% of naive CD4 clonotypes.

Sequenced by immunoSEQ multiplex PCR; TCRdb stores in-frame clones only, minus some. The data hold a few million clones, with around nine tenths observed a single time. Comments on this clone: Its specificity is not known.

Germline assignment: CDR1 SGHRS and CDR2 YFSETQ. This CDR3 has 15 amino acids. The V gene end was trimmed by 5 bases and the J gene end by 5 bases; junction bases not matched to a gene: 6. Donors were healthy HIV-negative adults without recent acute infections or vaccinations. The TCR comes from a man younger than 30 in good health. The chain combines TRBV5-1 with TRBJ2-2, with 10 positions matching TRBD1. The source material was naive CD4+ T cells sorted from blood. Regarding subset: CD45RA+ positively selected. CDR3 in DNA: TGCGCCAGCAGAGCGACAGGGGGCGAAACCGGGGAGCTGTTTTTT. Protein product: CASRATGGETGELFF. The complete variable domain, with remaining parts taken from reference TRBV5-1 and TRBJ2-2, reads KAGVTQTPRYLIKTRGQQVTLSCSPISGHRSVSWYQQTPGQGLQFLFEYFSETQRNKGNFPGRFSGRQFSNSRSEMNVSTLELGDSALYLCASRATGGETGELFFGEGSRLTVL.